The following is a T cell receptor beta chain sequence with its context. Its antigen is as yet unknown. There are 15 residues in the CDR3. V was pared by 6 bases and J by 4 bases, with 7 bases of the junction left unmatched. The entry originates in a study of T cell repertoires in cytomegalovirus infection. About the study: In the study, CMV epitopes included recently identified HLA-C-restricted and well-studied HLA-B-restricted ones. From public TCR beta signatures came an indication of both CMV infection and matching HLA type. Points from the study as a whole: Based on cumulative public TCR beta family frequency, carriers of CMV plus the relevant HLA were identified. HLA-C-restricted CMV clonotypes gave the most frequent clonotype in two of eight donors.

TCRdb re-analysed the reads in MiXCR, keeping a single row per CDR3 protein. The data contain 110,000 to 150,000 distinct CDR3 sequences, around 32% of them singletons. The source of this sequence is a human donor in good health (CMV status not recorded). Some clones in this sample may be carry-over from other donors' samples. The genes are TRBV12-3 or TRBV12-4 and TRBJ2-7; 12 bases are shared with TRBD1. The sequenced sample was CD8+ T cells from cultured PBMCs, obtained from culture after CMV antigen stimulation. The CDR3 DNA is TGTGCCAGCAGGGGCGGGACAGGGGGCTGGTACGAGCAGTACTTC. This translates into CASRGGTGGWYEQYF.